A selection of T cell receptor beta chains follows, all from one sample in a study of blood T cell repertoires in COVID-19. Sequenced by immunoSEQ multiplex PCR; TCRdb stores in-frame clones only, minus some. The data contain about 170,000 clones, around 90% of them singletons. Sequenced input: peripheral blood. These receptors came from a man aged 45-60 years who had recovered from COVID-19. The CDR3 runs from the conserved cysteine through the conserved F or W. The D gene is left open where the match is weak. Clone size is stated in some rows and not others, as once, few, many or a class when expanded.

D: -; J: TRBJ2-7; V: TRBV18; size: once; CDR3: CASSPSSYEQYF; DNA: TGTGCCAGCTCACCGAGCTCCTACGAGCAGTACTTC
D: -; J: TRBJ1-2; V: TRBV5-1; size: few; CDR3: CASSPGDLDYGYTF; DNA: TGCGCCAGCAGCCCGGGGGACCTCGACTATGGCTACACCTTC
D: TRBD1; J: TRBJ2-5; V: TRBV5-1; size: -; CDR3: CASSSQGAISGETQYF; DNA: TGCGCCAGCAGCTCACAGGGGGCGATATCGGGGGAGACCCAGTACTTC
D: -; J: TRBJ2-2; V: TRBV9; size: -; CDR3: CASSVVSGKGTGELFF; DNA: TGTGCCAGCAGCGTAGTATCAGGGAAAGGAACCGGGGAGCTGTTTTTT
D: -; J: TRBJ1-3; V: TRBV6-5; size: -; CDR3: CASYNGRSSGNTIYF; DNA: TGTGCCAGCTACAACGGGAGGAGCTCTGGAAACACCATATATTTT
D: TRBD1; J: TRBJ2-7; V: TRBV4-1; size: -; CDR3: CASASPGQKTYEQYF; DNA: TGCGCCAGCGCTTCACCGGGACAGAAAACCTACGAGCAGTACTTC
D: -; J: TRBJ1-1; V: TRBV7-9; size: -; CDR3: CASSFRHGNTEAFF; DNA: TGTGCCAGCAGCTTCCGTCACGGGAACACTGAAGCTTTCTTT
D: TRBD1; J: TRBJ2-2; V: TRBV6-5; size: -; CDR3: CASLDRGHGELFF; DNA: TGTGCCAGCCTAGACAGGGGCCACGGGGAGCTGTTTTTT
D: TRBD2; J: TRBJ2-3; V: TRBV19; size: -; CDR3: CASTRGWLAGGQSTDTQYF; DNA: TGTGCCAGTACCCGTGGGTGGCTAGCGGGGGGCCAGAGCACAGATACGCAGTATTTT
D: -; J: TRBJ1-4; V: TRBV9; size: -; CDR3: CASSVVGGTNEKLFF; DNA: TGTGCCAGCAGCGTAGTTGGGGGGACTAATGAAAAACTGTTTTTT
D: -; J: TRBJ1-2; V: TRBV29-1; size: -; CDR3: CSVDLSGASNYGYTF; DNA: TGCAGCGTTGATCTTTCCGGAGCCTCTAACTATGGCTACACCTTC
D: TRBD1; J: TRBJ1-1; V: TRBV6-2/TRBV6-3; size: few; CDR3: CASSRQGARNTEAFF; DNA: TGTGCCAGCAGTAGGCAGGGGGCGCGGAACACTGAAGCTTTCTTT
D: TRBD1; J: TRBJ2-5; V: TRBV19; size: -; CDR3: CASRRTGQETQYF; DNA: TGTGCCAGTAGGAGGACAGGGCAAGAGACCCAGTACTTC
D: TRBD2; J: TRBJ2-3; V: TRBV9; size: -; CDR3: CASSAGPGQGLAGGGKDTQYF; DNA: TGTGCCAGCAGCGCCGGACCGGGACAGGGTCTAGCGGGGGGTGGTAAGGATACGCAGTATTTT
D: TRBD2; J: TRBJ2-5; V: TRBV11-2; size: -; CDR3: CASSPLGTSGETQYF; DNA: TGTGCCAGCAGCCCTCTAGGGACTAGTGGCGAGACCCAGTACTTC
D: TRBD2; J: TRBJ2-7; V: TRBV9; size: few; CDR3: CASSVATGGAYEQYF; DNA: TGTGCCAGCAGCGTAGCTACGGGGGGAGCCTACGAGCAGTACTTC
D: -; J: TRBJ2-7; V: TRBV5-1; size: -; CDR3: CASRPLTGDEQYF; DNA: TGCGCCAGCAGACCCCTCACGGGGGACGAGCAGTACTTC
D: TRBD1; J: TRBJ1-4; V: TRBV28; size: -; CDR3: CASSARTGNEKLFF; DNA: TGTGCCAGCAGTGCCCGGACAGGGAATGAAAAACTGTTTTTT
D: TRBD2; J: TRBJ2-1; V: TRBV11-2; size: -; CDR3: CASSARGAGGNEQFF; DNA: TGTGCCAGCAGCGCCCGAGGAGCGGGAGGTAATGAGCAGTTCTTC
D: -; J: TRBJ1-2; V: TRBV5-1; size: -; CDR3: CASSRRDGYGYTF; DNA: TGCGCCAGCAGCCGGAGGGACGGGTATGGCTACACCTTC
D: -; J: TRBJ2-5; V: TRBV27; size: -; CDR3: CASSLTDWPQETQYF; DNA: TGTGCCAGCAGTTTAACGGACTGGCCCCAAGAGACCCAGTACTTC
D: -; J: TRBJ2-3; V: TRBV11-2; size: -; CDR3: CASSPQVITDTQYF; DNA: TGTGCCAGCAGCCCCCAGGTGATCACAGATACGCAGTATTTT
D: -; J: TRBJ1-2; V: TRBV4-3; size: -; CDR3: CASSPDGGPYGYTF; DNA: TGCGCCAGCAGCCCCGACGGGGGGCCCTATGGCTACACCTTC
D: TRBD2; J: TRBJ2-5; V: TRBV20-1; size: -; CDR3: CSASPAGLQETQYF; DNA: TGCAGTGCTAGTCCAGCGGGGCTACAAGAGACCCAGTACTTC
D: -; J: TRBJ1-2; V: TRBV19; size: -; CDR3: CASSEDSFDYGYTF; DNA: TGTGCCAGTAGTGAGGACTCCTTTGACTATGGCTACACCTTC
D: TRBD2; J: TRBJ2-1; V: TRBV9; size: -; CDR3: CASSAPAGTYNEQFF; DNA: TGTGCCAGCAGCGCCCCAGCGGGGACTTACAATGAGCAGTTCTTC
D: -; J: TRBJ2-3; V: TRBV3-1/TRBV3-2; size: -; CDR3: CASSQVQYTDTQYF; DNA: TGTGCCAGCAGCCAGGTCCAGTACACAGATACGCAGTATTTT
D: TRBD2; J: TRBJ2-1; V: TRBV7-9; size: -; CDR3: CASSWTSGGHNEQFF; DNA: TGTGCCAGCAGCTGGACTAGCGGGGGACACAATGAGCAGTTCTTC
D: -; J: TRBJ1-3; V: TRBV3-1/TRBV3-2; size: -; CDR3: CASSQLQLNSGNTIYF; DNA: TGTGCCAGCAGCCAACTACAGCTTAACTCTGGAAACACCATATATTTT
D: -; J: TRBJ2-6; V: TRBV3-1/TRBV3-2; size: -; CDR3: CASSQAQRSNVLTF; DNA: TGTGCCAGCAGCCAAGCACAAAGGAGCAACGTCCTGACTTTC
D: -; J: TRBJ2-5; V: TRBV24-1; size: -; CDR3: CATSDDQETQYF; DNA: TGTGCCACCAGTGACGACCAAGAGACCCAGTACTTC
D: -; J: TRBJ1-2; V: TRBV7-3; size: -; CDR3: CASSPSTGANYGYTF; DNA: TGTGCCAGCAGCCCCTCGACGGGGGCTAACTATGGCTACACCTTC
D: TRBD1; J: TRBJ1-6; V: TRBV7-3; size: -; CDR3: CASSFGTGNNSPLHF; DNA: TGTGCCAGCAGCTTTGGGACAGGGAATAATTCACCCCTCCACTTT
D: TRBD2; J: TRBJ2-1; V: TRBV9; size: -; CDR3: CASSLGLAGFNEQFF; DNA: TGTGCCAGCAGCCTAGGACTAGCGGGATTTAATGAGCAGTTCTTC
D: TRBD1; J: TRBJ1-6; V: TRBV6-6; size: -; CDR3: CASSSPGQGNSPLHF; DNA: TGTGCCAGCAGTTCCCCGGGACAGGGCAATTCACCCCTCCACTTT
D: TRBD1; J: TRBJ2-7; V: TRBV6-2/TRBV6-3; size: -; CDR3: CASSQDRVREQYF; DNA: TGTGCCAGCAGCCAGGACAGGGTTCGCGAGCAGTACTTC
D: TRBD2; J: TRBJ2-3; V: TRBV5-1; size: -; CDR3: CASSLEVAGADTQYF; DNA: TGCGCCAGCAGCTTGGAGGTAGCGGGGGCAGATACGCAGTATTTT
D: -; J: TRBJ2-5; V: TRBV7-9; size: once; CDR3: CAAREQLQETQYF; DNA: TGTGCCGCGAGGGAACAGCTTCAAGAGACCCAGTACTTC
D: -; J: TRBJ1-2; V: TRBV7-9; size: -; CDR3: CASSPMIQGAVLGNYGYTF; DNA: TGTGCCAGCAGCCCAATGATACAGGGAGCCGTATTGGGTAACTATGGCTACACCTTC
D: -; J: TRBJ1-1; V: TRBV24-1; size: few; CDR3: CATSDFPYTEAFF; DNA: TGTGCCACCAGTGATTTTCCATACACTGAAGCTTTCTTT
D: TRBD1; J: TRBJ2-1; V: TRBV7-6; size: -; CDR3: CASSLSFGDRRFF; DNA: TGTGCCAGCAGCTTAAGTTTCGGGGACAGGCGGTTCTTC
D: -; J: TRBJ2-1; V: TRBV10-1; size: -; CDR3: CASSEPTSWVEQFF; DNA: TGCGCCAGCAGTGAGCCGACTAGTTGGGTTGAGCAGTTCTTC
D: TRBD1; J: TRBJ1-1; V: TRBV9; size: -; CDR3: CASSESDRGEDTEAFF; DNA: TGTGCCAGCAGCGAATCCGACAGGGGAGAGGACACTGAAGCTTTCTTT
D: -; J: TRBJ2-1; V: TRBV12-3/TRBV12-4; size: -; CDR3: CASSPEGVGEQFF; DNA: TGTGCCAGCAGTCCAGAAGGGGTTGGTGAGCAGTTCTTC